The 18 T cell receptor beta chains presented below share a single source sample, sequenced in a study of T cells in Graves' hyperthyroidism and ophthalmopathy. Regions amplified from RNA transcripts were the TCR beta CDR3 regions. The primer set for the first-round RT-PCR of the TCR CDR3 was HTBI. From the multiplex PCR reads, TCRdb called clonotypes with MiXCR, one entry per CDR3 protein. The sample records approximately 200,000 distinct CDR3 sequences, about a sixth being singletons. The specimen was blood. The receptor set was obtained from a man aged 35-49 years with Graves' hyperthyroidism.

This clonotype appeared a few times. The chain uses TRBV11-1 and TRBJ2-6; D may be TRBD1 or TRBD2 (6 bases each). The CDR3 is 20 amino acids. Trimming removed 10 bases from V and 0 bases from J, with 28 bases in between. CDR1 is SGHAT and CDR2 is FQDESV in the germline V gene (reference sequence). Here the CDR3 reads CATTNAALEGVYSGANVLTF. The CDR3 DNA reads TGTGCCACCACGAACGCAGCCCTGGAGGGGGTATACTCTGGGGCCAACGTCCTGACTTTC.

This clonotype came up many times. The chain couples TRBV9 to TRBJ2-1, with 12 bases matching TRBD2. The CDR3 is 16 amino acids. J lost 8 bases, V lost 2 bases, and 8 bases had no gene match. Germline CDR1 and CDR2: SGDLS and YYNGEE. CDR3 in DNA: TGTGCCAGCAGCGTTCAGCCTAGCGGGGGGGGGTATGAGCAGTTCTTC. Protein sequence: CASSVQPSGGGYEQFF.

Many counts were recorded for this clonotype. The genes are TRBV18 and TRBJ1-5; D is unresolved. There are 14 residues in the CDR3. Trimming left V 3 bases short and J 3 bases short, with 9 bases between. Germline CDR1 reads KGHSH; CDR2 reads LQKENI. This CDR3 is CASSPRYDNQPQHF. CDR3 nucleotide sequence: TGTGCCAGCTCACCCAGGTACGACAATCAGCCCCAGCATTTT.

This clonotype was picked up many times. The CDR3 loop is CASSLVYSRDTEAFF. For the CDR3, the DNA is TGCGCCAGCAGCTTGGTTTACAGTAGGGACACTGAAGCTTTCTTT. V usage is TRBV5-1 and J usage is TRBJ1-1; D gene uncertain. CDR3 size: 15 residues. Germline lookup yields CDR1 SGHRS and CDR2 YFSETQ. The V gene lost 0 bases and the J gene lost 3 bases, with 12 bases spanning the gap. The full variable domain, its missing parts supplied by reference TRBV5-1 and TRBJ1-1, is KAGVTQTPRYLIKTRGQQVTLSCSPISGHRSVSWYQQTPGQGLQFLFEYFSETQRNKGNFPGRFSGRQFSNSRSEMNVSTLELGDSALYLCASSLVYSRDTEAFFGQGTRLTVV.

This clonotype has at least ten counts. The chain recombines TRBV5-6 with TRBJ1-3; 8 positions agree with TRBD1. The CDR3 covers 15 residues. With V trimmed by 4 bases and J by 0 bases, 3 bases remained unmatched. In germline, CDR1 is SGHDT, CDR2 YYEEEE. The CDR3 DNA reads TGTGCCAGCAGCCGGACAGGGAGCTCTGGAAACACCATATATTTT. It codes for CASSRTGSSGNTIYF.

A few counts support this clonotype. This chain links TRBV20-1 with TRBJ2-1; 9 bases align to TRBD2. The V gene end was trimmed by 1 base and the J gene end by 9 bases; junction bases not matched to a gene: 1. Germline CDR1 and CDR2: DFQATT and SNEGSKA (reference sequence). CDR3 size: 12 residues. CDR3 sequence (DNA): TGCAGTGCTAGAGCGCGGGGGGGTGAGCAGTTCTTC. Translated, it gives CSARARGGEQFF.

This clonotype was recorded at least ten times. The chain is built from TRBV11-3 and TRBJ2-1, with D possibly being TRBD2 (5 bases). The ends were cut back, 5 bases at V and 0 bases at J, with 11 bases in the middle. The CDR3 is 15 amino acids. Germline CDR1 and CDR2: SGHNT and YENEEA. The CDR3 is CASSPSRGSYNEQFF. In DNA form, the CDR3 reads TGTGCCAGCAGCCCGAGTCGGGGCTCCTACAATGAGCAGTTCTTC. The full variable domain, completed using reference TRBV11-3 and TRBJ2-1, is EAGVVQSPRYKIIEKKQPVAFWCNPISGHNTLYWYLQNLGQGPELLIRYENEEAVDDSQLPKDRFSAERLKGVDSTLKIQPAELGDSAVYLCASSPSRGSYNEQFFGPGTRLTVL.

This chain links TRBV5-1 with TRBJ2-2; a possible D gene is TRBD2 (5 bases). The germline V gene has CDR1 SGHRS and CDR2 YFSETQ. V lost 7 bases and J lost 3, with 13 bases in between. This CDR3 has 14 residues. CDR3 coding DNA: TGCGCCAGCGCCCTAAGCGGTGACACCGGGGAGCTGTTTTTT. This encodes CASALSGDTGELFF. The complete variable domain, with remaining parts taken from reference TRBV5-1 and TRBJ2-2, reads KAGVTQTPRYLIKTRGQQVTLSCSPISGHRSVSWYQQTPGQGLQFLFEYFSETQRNKGNFPGRFSGRQFSNSRSEMNVSTLELGDSALYLCASALSGDTGELFFGEGSRLTVL.

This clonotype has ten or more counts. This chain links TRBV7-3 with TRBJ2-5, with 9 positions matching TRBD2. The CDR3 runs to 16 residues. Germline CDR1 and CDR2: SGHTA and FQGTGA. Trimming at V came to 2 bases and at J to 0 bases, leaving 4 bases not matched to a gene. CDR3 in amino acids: CASSLFSSGNQETQYF. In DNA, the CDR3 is TGTGCCAGCAGCTTATTCTCTAGCGGGAACCAAGAGACCCAGTACTTC.

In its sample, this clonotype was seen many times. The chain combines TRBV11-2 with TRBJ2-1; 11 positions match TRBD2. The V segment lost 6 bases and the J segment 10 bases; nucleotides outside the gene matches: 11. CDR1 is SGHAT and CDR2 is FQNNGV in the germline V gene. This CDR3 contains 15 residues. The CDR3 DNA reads TGTGCCAGCAGTCAAGGAACTAGCGGGGGTACCGAGCAGTTCTTC. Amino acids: CASSQGTSGGTEQFF.

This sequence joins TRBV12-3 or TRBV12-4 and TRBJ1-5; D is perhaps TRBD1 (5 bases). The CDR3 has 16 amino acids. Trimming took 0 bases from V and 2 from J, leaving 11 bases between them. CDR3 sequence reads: CASSLAGTGGNQPQHF. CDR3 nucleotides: TGTGCCAGCAGTTTAGCGGGGACGGGGGGCAATCAGCCCCAGCATTTT.

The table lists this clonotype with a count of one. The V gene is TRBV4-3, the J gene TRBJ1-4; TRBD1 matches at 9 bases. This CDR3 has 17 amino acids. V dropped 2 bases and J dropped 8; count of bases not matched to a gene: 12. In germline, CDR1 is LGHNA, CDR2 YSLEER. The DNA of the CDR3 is TGCGCCAGCAGCCAATGGTTACAGGGGGCGGTAGGGGAAAAACTGTTTTTT. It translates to CASSQWLQGAVGEKLFF.

CDR3 loop: CASSPKAGRSFPEAFF. Written as DNA, the CDR3 is TGTGCCAGCAGCCCGAAAGCAGGTCGGAGTTTCCCTGAAGCTTTCTTT. The V call is TRBV5-4, the J call TRBJ1-1; D gene ambiguous. The CDR3 runs to 16 residues. V shed 4 bases and J shed 6 bases, with 22 bases lying between them. Looked up from germline, CDR1 is SGHNT and CDR2 is YYREEE (reference sequence).

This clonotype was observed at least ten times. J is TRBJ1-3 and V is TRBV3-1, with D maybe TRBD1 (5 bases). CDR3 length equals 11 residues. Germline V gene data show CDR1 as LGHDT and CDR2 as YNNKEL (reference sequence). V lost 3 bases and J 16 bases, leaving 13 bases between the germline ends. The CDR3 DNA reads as TGTGCCAGCAGCCATGCGGGAAGGGGTTATTTT. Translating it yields CASSHAGRGYF.

Here the CDR3 DNA reads TGTGCCACCAGCAGAGATGAGGTTTACCCGCCCCAGCATTTT. Translation gives CATSRDEVYPPQHF. This rearrangement joins TRBV15 to TRBJ1-5, with no clear D. CDR1 and CDR2 from the germline V gene are LNHNV and YYDKDF (reference sequence). The ends were cut back, 0 bases at V and 9 bases at J, with 12 bases in the middle. There are 14 residues in the CDR3. The entire variable domain, with the rest obtained from reference TRBV15 and TRBJ1-5, is as follows: DAMVIQNPRYQVTQFGKPVTLSCSQTLNHNVMYWYQQKSSQAPKLLFHYYDKDFNNEADTPDNFQSRRPNTSFCFLDIRSPGLGDTAMYLCATSRDEVYPPQHFGDGTRLSIL.

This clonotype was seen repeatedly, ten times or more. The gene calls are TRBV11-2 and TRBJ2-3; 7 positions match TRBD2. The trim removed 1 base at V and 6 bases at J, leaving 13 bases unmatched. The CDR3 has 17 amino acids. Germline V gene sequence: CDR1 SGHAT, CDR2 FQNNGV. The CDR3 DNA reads TGTGCCAGCAGCTTAGTTTCGGGGACTATCCATTTGGATACGCAGTATTTT. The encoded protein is CASSLVSGTIHLDTQYF.

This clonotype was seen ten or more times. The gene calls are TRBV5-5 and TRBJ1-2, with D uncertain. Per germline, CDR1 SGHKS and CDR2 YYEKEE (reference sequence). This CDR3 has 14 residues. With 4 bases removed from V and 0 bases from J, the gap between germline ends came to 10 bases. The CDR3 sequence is CASSRVGSNYGYTF. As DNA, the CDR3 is TGTGCCAGCAGCCGAGTAGGGTCTAACTATGGCTACACCTTC.

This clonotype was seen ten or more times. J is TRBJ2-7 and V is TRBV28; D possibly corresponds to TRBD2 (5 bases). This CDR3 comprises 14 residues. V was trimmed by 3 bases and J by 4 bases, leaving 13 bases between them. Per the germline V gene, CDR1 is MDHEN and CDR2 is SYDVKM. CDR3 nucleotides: TGTGCCAGCAGTTTCGGGGTCACGGCGTACGAGCAGTACTTC. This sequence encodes CASSFGVTAYEQYF.